The rows below give T cell receptor beta chains drawn from one sample of a study of cytomegalovirus exposure and HLA in healthy donors. Clones were read by immunoSEQ multiplex PCR, and TCRdb kept only the in-frame ones, dropping some. This sample has about 130,000 clones; roughly four fifths occur once, and the top ten carry 0.95% to 1.5%. Sequenced material: PBMCs. The receptors shown here come from a boy younger than 18 in good health and CMV-seronegative. CDR3s include the opening cysteine and the closing phenylalanine or tryptophan. The order of the fields is clone size, V gene, CDR3 protein. Clone size is not always given. Where it is, it says once, few, many or a class for expanded clones.

>few|TRBV27
CASSLTSGTSTDTQYF
>-|TRBV6-5
CASTSGGLDGYTF
>-|TRBV30
CAWSYPRGTGNTIYF
>once|TRBV5-8
CASSWDIYEQYF
>-|TRBV27
CASSFRPVDSATNTGELFF
>-|TRBV5-1
CASSLGLAGGEQYF
>few|TRBV14
CASSRGTVVTEAFF
>-|TRBV7-8
CASKGGRSADTQYF
>-|TRBV9
CASSTLDRNNEQFF
>-|TRBV6-5
CASSLSGYDEQYF
>-|TRBV11-3
CASSLQGGTDTQYF
>-|TRBV5-1
CASSTDSSDGNTIYF
>-|TRBV19
CASSSDRGGGYTF
>once|TRBV6-1
CASTIVTGSNQPQHF
>-|TRBV19
CASSSPSGQGRGYGYTF
>-|TRBV28
CASSPYGGAPRNTIYF
>-|TRBV11-2
CASSLSGSGQYF
>once|TRBV11-2
CASSLGPGNEQFF
>-|TRBV6-5
CASSRTVDNQPQHF
>-|TRBV19
CASSIEAGFEQYF
>once|TRBV5-5
CASSSGTGASGANVLTF
>-|TRBV5-1
CASSLWLNTEAFF